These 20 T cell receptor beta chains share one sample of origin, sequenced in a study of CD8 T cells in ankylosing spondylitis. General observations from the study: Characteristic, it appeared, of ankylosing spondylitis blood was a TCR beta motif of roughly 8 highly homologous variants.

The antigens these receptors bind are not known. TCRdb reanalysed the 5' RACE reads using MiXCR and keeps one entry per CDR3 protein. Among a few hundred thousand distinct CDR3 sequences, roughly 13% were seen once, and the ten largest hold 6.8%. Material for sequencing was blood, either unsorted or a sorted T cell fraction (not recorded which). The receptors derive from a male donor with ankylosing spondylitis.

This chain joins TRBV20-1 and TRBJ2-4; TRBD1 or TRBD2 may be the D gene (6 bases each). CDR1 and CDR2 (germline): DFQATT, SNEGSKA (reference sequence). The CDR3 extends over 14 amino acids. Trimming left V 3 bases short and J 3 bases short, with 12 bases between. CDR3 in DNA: TGCAGTGCTAGTAGGGGGGCGGACAAAAACATTCAGTACTTC. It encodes CSASRGADKNIQYF.

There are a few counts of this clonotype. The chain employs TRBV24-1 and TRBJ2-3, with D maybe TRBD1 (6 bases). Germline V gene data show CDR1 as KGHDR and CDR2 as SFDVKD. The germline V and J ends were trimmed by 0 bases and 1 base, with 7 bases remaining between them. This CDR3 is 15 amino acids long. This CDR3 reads CATSDLHRGTDTQYF. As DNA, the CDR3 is TGTGCCACCAGTGATTTGCACAGGGGCACAGATACGCAGTATTTT.

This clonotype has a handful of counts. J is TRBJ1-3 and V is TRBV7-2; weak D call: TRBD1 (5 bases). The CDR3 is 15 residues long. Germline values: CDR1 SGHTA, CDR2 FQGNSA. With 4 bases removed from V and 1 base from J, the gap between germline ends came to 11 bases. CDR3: CASSSQVQSGNTIYF. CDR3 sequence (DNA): TGTGCCAGCAGCTCACAGGTCCAATCTGGAAACACCATATATTTT.

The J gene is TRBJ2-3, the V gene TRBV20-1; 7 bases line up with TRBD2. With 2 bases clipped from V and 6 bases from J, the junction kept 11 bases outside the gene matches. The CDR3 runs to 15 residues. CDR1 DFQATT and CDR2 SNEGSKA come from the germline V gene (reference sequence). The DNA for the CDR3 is TGCAGTGCTAGAAGAACGGCGGGAGAGTTGGATACGCAGTATTTT. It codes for CSARRTAGELDTQYF.

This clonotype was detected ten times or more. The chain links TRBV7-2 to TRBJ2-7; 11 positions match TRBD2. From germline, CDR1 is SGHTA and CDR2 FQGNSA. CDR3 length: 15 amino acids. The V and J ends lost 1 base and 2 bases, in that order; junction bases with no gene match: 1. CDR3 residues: CASSLGLAGTYEQYF. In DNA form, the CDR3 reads TGTGCCAGCAGCTTAGGACTAGCGGGGACCTACGAGCAGTACTTC.

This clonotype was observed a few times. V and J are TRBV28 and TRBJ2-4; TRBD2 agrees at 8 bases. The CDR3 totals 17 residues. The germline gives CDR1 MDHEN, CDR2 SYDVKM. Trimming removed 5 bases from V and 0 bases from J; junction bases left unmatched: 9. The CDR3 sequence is CASSTKKLAVAKNIQYF. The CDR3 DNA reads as TGTGCCAGCAGTACGAAAAAACTAGCGGTAGCCAAAAACATTCAGTACTTC.

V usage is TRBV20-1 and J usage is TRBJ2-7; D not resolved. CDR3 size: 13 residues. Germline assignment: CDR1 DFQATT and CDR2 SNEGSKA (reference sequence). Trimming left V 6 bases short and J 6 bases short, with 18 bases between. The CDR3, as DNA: TGCAGTGCCCACCCTCGATGGGGAAGCGAGCAGTACTTC. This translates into CSAHPRWGSEQYF.

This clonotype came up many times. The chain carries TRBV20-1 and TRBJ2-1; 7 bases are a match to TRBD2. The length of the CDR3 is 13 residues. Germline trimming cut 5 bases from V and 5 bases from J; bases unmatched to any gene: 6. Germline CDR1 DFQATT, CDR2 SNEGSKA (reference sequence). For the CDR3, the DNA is TGCAGTGCTCACGGGACTACAAACAATGAGCAGTTCTTC. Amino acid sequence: CSAHGTTNNEQFF.

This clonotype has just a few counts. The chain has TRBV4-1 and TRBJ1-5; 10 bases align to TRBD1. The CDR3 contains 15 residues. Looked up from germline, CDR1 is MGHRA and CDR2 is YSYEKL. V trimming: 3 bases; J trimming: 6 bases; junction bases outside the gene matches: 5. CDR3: CASSHRQGAAQPQHF. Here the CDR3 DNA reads TGCGCCAGCAGCCATAGACAGGGGGCGGCTCAGCCCCAGCATTTT.

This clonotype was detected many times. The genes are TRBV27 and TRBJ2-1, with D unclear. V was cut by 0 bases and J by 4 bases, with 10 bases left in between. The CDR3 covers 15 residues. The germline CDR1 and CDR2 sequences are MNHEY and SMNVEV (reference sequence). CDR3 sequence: CASSLSLAPYNEQFF. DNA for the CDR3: TGTGCCAGCAGTTTATCGCTGGCACCTTACAATGAGCAGTTCTTC.

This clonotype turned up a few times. The chain's CDR3 is CASSEYNKHYTF. As DNA, the CDR3 is TGTGCCAGCAGTGAATACAACAAGCACTACACCTTC. The chain carries TRBV25-1 and TRBJ1-2; no reliable D call. V was trimmed by 0 bases and J by 10 bases, leaving 9 bases between them. The V gene's germline CDR1 is MGHDK and CDR2 SYGVNS. The CDR3 has 12 residues.

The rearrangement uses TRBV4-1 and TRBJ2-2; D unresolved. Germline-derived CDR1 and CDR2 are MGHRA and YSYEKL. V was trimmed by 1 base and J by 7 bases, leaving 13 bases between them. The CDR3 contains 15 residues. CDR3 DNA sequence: TGCGCCAGCAGCCAAGGGCCACAATCGATCGGGGAGCTGTTTTTT. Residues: CASSQGPQSIGELFF.

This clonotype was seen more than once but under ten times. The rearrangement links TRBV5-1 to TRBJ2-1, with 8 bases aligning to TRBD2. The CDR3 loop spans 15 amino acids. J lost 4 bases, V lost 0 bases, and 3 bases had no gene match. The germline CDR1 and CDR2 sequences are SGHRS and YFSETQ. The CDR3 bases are TGCGCCAGCAGCTTGGTACTAGCGGATTACAATGAGCAGTTCTTC. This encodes CASSLVLADYNEQFF.

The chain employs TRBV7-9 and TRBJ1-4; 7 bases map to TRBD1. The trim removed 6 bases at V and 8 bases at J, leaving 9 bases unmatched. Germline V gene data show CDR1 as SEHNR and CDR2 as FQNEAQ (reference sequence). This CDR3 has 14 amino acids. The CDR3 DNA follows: TGTGCCAGCAGAGATGGGACAGCAGTCGAAAAACTGTTTTTT. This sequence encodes CASRDGTAVEKLFF.

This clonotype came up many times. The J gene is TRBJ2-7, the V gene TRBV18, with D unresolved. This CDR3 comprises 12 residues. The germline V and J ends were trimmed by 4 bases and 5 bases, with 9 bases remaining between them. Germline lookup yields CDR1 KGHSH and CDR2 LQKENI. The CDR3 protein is CASSQSFDEQYF. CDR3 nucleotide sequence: TGTGCCAGCTCACAGTCCTTCGACGAGCAGTACTTC.

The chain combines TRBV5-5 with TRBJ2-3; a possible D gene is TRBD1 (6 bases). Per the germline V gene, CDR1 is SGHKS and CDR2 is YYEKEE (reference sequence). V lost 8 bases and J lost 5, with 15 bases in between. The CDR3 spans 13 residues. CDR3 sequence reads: CASIQGVQDTQYF. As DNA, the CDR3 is TGTGCCAGTATACAGGGAGTACAAGATACGCAGTATTTT.

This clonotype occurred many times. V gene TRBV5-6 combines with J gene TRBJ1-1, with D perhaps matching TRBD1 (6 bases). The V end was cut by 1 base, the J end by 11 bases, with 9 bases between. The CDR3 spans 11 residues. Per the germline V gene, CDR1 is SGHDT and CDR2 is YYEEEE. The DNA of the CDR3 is TGTGCCAGCAGCTTGTACAGGGAGGCTTTCTTT. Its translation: CASSLYREAFF.

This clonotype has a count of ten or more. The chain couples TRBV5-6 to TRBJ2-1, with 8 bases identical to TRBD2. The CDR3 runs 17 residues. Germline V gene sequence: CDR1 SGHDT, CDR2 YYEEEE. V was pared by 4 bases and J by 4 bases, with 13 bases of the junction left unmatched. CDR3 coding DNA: TGTGCCAGCAGCATTAAGTTGAGCGGGGGATATTACAATGAGCAGTTCTTC. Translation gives CASSIKLSGGYYNEQFF. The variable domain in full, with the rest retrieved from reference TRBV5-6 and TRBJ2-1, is DAGVTQSPTHLIKTRGQQVTLRCSPKSGHDTVSWYQQALGQGPQFIFQYYEEEERQRGNFPDRFSGHQFPNYSSELNVNALLLGDSALYLCASSIKLSGGYYNEQFFGPGTRLTVL.

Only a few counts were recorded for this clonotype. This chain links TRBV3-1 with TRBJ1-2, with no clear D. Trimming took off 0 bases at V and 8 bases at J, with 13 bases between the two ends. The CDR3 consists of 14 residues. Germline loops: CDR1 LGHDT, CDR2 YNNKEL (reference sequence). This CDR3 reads CASSQDVDGQGYTF. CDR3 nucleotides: TGTGCCAGCAGCCAAGATGTGGATGGTCAGGGCTACACCTTC.

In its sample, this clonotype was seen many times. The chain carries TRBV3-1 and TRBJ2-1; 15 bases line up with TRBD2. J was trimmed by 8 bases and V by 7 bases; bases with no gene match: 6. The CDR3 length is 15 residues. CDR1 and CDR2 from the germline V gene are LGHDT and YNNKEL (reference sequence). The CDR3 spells CASTLGLAGGHEQFF. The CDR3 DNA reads TGTGCCAGCACCTTGGGACTAGCGGGAGGACATGAGCAGTTCTTC.